The 6 T cell receptor beta chains below were found in one sample sequenced in a study of blood T cells in healthy people across ages. Primed by a sample-barcoded 5' primer and a J-beta primer mix, a second PCR proceeded for about 6 to 11 cycles. TCRdb called the 5' RACE reads again in MiXCR, with one record for every CDR3 protein. The sample has about 1.4 million distinct CDR3 sequences, approximately 59% seen once. Sequenced input: blood. The source of these receptors is a man in his late teens or twenties in good health.

This clonotype was seen only a few times. The chain has TRBV25-1 and TRBJ2-3; weak D call: TRBD2 (6 bases). The V end lost 4 bases, the J end lost 6 bases, and 14 bases lay between the germline ends. CDR1 is MGHDK and CDR2 is SYGVNS in the germline V gene. CDR3 length equals 14 residues. CDR3 region: CASSGYLSGDTQYF. The CDR3 DNA is TGTGCCAGCAGTGGGTACCTGAGCGGGGATACGCAGTATTTT.

About this clonotype itself: The germline gene is not matched at one end of the junction; a read error may be the cause. This sequence joins TRBV7-2 and TRBJ2-5; D is undetermined. Germline V lookup: CDR1 SGHTA, CDR2 FQGNSA. The CDR3 covers 14 residues. The CDR3 region is CASTLEPRQETQYF. CDR3 DNA: TGTGCCAGCACCTTAGAGCCTAGACAAGAGACCCAGTACTTC.

The CDR3 DNA follows: TGTGCCAGCAGCCCGCTGTCCCGCACAGATACGCAGTATTTT. Translating it yields CASSPLSRTDTQYF. The chain couples TRBV12-3 or TRBV12-4 to TRBJ2-3; no reliable D call. The CDR3 runs 14 residues. V was shortened by 6 bases and J by 1 base, with 11 bases between the two germline ends.

This rearrangement joins TRBV12-5 to TRBJ2-3; the D gene is possibly TRBD2 (5 bases). Trimming took off 7 bases at V and 5 bases at J, with 16 bases between the two ends. This CDR3 has 14 residues. Germline CDR1 reads LGHNT; CDR2 reads FRNRAP. CDR3 sequence reads: CASAPISGKDTQYF. The CDR3 DNA follows: TGTGCTAGTGCCCCCATTTCGGGGAAAGATACGCAGTATTTT.

The V and J genes are TRBV20-1 and TRBJ2-7, with D perhaps assigned TRBD1 or TRBD2 (5 bases each). CDR1 is DFQATT, CDR2 SNEGSKA, per germline (reference sequence). V was clipped by 3 bases and J by 5 bases, with 23 bases between them. There are 16 residues in the CDR3. The CDR3 loop reads CSARTLTAAWGNEQYF. DNA of the CDR3: TGCAGTGCTAGGACCCTCACAGCGGCCTGGGGGAACGAGCAGTACTTC.

In its sample, this clonotype was seen a few times. This chain uses TRBV29-1 with TRBJ2-5; 13 bases match TRBD2. V lost 8 bases to trimming and J lost 11 bases; unmatched junction nucleotides: 14. From germline, CDR1 is SQVTM and CDR2 ANQGSEA. The CDR3 consists of 14 residues. In nucleotides, the CDR3 is TGCAGCTCTTACGGGACTAGCGGGACCAATGAGCAGTACTTC. Amino acid sequence: CSSYGTSGTNEQYF.